What follows are 22 T cell receptor beta chains derived from one specimen sequenced in a study of T cell responses to AZD1222 COVID-19 vaccine. Method: immunoSEQ multiplex PCR; TCRdb's copy keeps in-frame clones and lacks some. The data contain 85,000 to 130,000 clones, roughly 93% of them singletons. Sample: peripheral blood, taken on day 0 of AZD1222 vaccination. The receptors shown here come from an adult in good health.

This rearrangement joins TRBV5-1 to TRBJ2-3; 9 positions agree with TRBD2. Germline trimming cut 4 bases from V and 6 bases from J; bases unmatched to any gene: 9. CDR1 and CDR2 (germline): SGHRS, YFSETQ. The length of the CDR3 is 15 residues. The DNA for the CDR3 is TGCGCCAGCAGCCGAGGACTAGCGTTGAGGGATACGCAGTATTTT. Translating gives CASSRGLALRDTQYF.

V is TRBV7-6 and J is TRBJ1-6; D is possibly TRBD1 (5 bases). Between the trimmed V and J ends, which lost 1 base and 6 bases, there was a span of 10 bases. Germline CDR1 SGHVS, CDR2 FNYEAQ. The CDR3 contains 15 residues. The CDR3 loop is CASSLEGRINSPLHF. CDR3 sequence (DNA): TGTGCCAGCAGCTTAGAGGGACGGATTAATTCACCCCTCCACTTT.

A single count supports this clone. This sequence joins TRBV5-1 and TRBJ1-2; perhaps TRBD1 as D (6 bases). This CDR3 comprises 13 residues. The V gene's germline CDR1 is SGHRS and CDR2 YFSETQ. V dropped 5 bases and J dropped 4 bases, with 12 bases sitting between them. CDR3 DNA: TGCGCCAGCAGACCGGACAGCCTCTATGGCTACACCTTC. It is translated as CASRPDSLYGYTF.

CDR3: CARSLASGPSSYEQYF. The CDR3 coding sequence is TGTGCCAGAAGCTTAGCTAGCGGGCCGAGCTCCTACGAGCAGTACTTC. This chain uses TRBV7-5 with TRBJ2-7; TRBD2 reflects the table's D call only, with no check against the DNA. TRBV7-5 is a pseudogene. This CDR3 spans 16 amino acids.

This clone was picked up one time. This chain connects TRBV20-1 to TRBJ1-2; the D is unclear. Deletions cut 3 bases from V and 0 bases from J, with 17 bases between. Per the germline V gene, CDR1 is DFQATT and CDR2 is SNEGSKA (reference sequence). This CDR3 has 16 residues. The CDR3 loop reads CSASKLGGKANYGYTF. The DNA for the CDR3 is TGCAGTGCTAGTAAGCTAGGTGGGAAAGCTAACTATGGCTACACCTTC.

The rearrangement joins TRBV9 to TRBJ2-7; D is uncertain. The V gene lost 0 bases and the J gene lost 5 bases, with 12 bases spanning the gap. The V gene's germline CDR1 is SGDLS and CDR2 YYNGEE. The CDR3 has 14 residues. CDR3 bases: TGTGCCAGCAGCGTAGGGGTGGCCGGTAACGAGCAGTACTTC. It is translated as CASSVGVAGNEQYF.

This clone was seen more than once but under ten times. The V and J genes are TRBV6-1 and TRBJ1-5; D ambiguous. CDR1 MNHNS and CDR2 SASEGT come from the germline V gene. The CDR3 contains 15 residues. The V gene lost 1 base and the J gene lost 0 bases, with 7 bases spanning the gap. CDR3 sequence: CASSEGGDSNQPQHF. In DNA, the CDR3 is TGTGCCAGCAGTGAAGGTGGGGATAGCAATCAGCCCCAGCATTTT.

The chain joins TRBV10-3 to TRBJ1-2; D is unclear. Between the trimmed V and J ends, which lost 2 bases and 5 bases, there was a span of 15 bases. Germline values: CDR1 ENHRY, CDR2 SYGVKD. The CDR3 has 15 residues. CDR3 DNA sequence: TGTGCCATCAGTGAGAGCCCGTCCCCAACTTATGGCTACACCTTC. Its protein product is CAISESPSPTYGYTF.

The V and J genes are TRBV11-2 and TRBJ2-6; D gene ambiguous. Germline lookup yields CDR1 SGHAT and CDR2 FQNNGV. V lost 4 bases to trimming and J lost 5 bases, with 6 bases between them. The CDR3 spans 13 residues. The CDR3: CASSSGRANVLTF. The CDR3 DNA sequence: TGTGCCAGCAGCTCTGGAAGGGCCAACGTCCTGACTTTC.

This chain uses TRBV29-1 with TRBJ2-1; 10 bases line up with TRBD2. The ends lost 6 bases at V and 7 bases at J; junction bases unmatched: 6. The V gene's germline CDR1 is SQVTM and CDR2 ANQGSEA. The CDR3 length is 13 residues. In DNA form, the CDR3 reads TGCAGCGTATCAAGCGGGAGGGGTAATGAGCAGTTCTTC. Translated: CSVSSGRGNEQFF.

V is TRBV7-3 and J is TRBJ2-1, with D uncertain. V lost 1 base, J lost 5 bases, and 12 bases lay in between. Germline V CDR1 and CDR2: SGHTA, FQGTGA. The CDR3 runs 15 residues. The CDR3 coding sequence is TGTGCCAGCAGCTTAAGCCCCGAGAGGAACAATGAGCAGTTCTTC. Its translation is CASSLSPERNNEQFF.

V usage is TRBV7-2 and J usage is TRBJ2-3; TRBD1 might be the D (5 bases). The CDR3 consists of 14 residues. The germline CDR1 and CDR2 sequences are SGHTA and FQGNSA. The V and J ends lost 8 bases and 2 bases respectively, with 14 bases between them. For the CDR3, the DNA is TGTGCCAGCTTCAACGGACACTACACAGATACGCAGTATTTT. Encoded protein: CASFNGHYTDTQYF.

The rearrangement links TRBV14 to TRBJ2-1, with 9 nucleotides matching TRBD1. The V segment lost 3 bases and the J segment 2 bases; nucleotides outside the gene matches: 8. CDR3 length: 17 residues. CDR1 and CDR2 (germline): SGHDN, FVKESK. CDR3 bases: TGTGCCAGCAGCCATCAAGGGCGACAGGGGGCCTACAATGAGCAGTTCTTC. This codes for CASSHQGRQGAYNEQFF.

This clone was counted once. This sequence joins TRBV19 and TRBJ1-2, with a weak D call TRBD1 (5 bases). The CDR3 is 16 residues long. CDR1 LNHDA and CDR2 SQIVND come from the germline V gene (reference sequence). The ends were cut back, 6 bases at V and 4 bases at J, with 21 bases in the middle. The CDR3 is CASSPPPGVSFYGYTF. The CDR3 DNA is TGTGCCAGTAGCCCACCCCCGGGGGTGAGCTTCTATGGCTACACCTTC.

The chain carries TRBV28 and TRBJ2-1, with TRBD1 as a possible D gene (6 bases). Germline values: CDR1 MDHEN, CDR2 SYDVKM. The CDR3 is made up of 14 amino acids. The V gene lost 5 bases and the J gene lost 7 bases, with 15 bases spanning the gap. In nucleotides, the CDR3 is TGTGCCAGCAGTCCCACAGGGCCGGGGAATGAGCAGTTCTTC. Protein: CASSPTGPGNEQFF.

The count of this clone is one. V and J are TRBV11-2 and TRBJ2-3; a weak D match, TRBD2 (6 bases). V gave up 5 bases and J gave up 0 bases, with 12 bases separating them. CDR1 is SGHAT, CDR2 FQNNGV, per germline. CDR3 size: 15 residues. CDR3 sequence: CASSQLATSTDTQYF. The CDR3 DNA is TGTGCCAGCAGCCAACTAGCAACCAGCACAGATACGCAGTATTTT.

The chain links TRBV27 to TRBJ1-2, with D possibly TRBD1 on 6 matching bases. This CDR3 is built from 14 residues. V was pared by 2 bases and J by 8 bases, with 15 bases between. Germline V CDR1 and CDR2: MNHEY, SMNVEV (reference sequence). CDR3 DNA: TGTGCCAGCAGTTTAGGTAGGGGACAAACCGGCTACACCTTC. Amino acids: CASSLGRGQTGYTF.

This clone is a singleton in its sample. The genes are TRBV19 and TRBJ1-5, with D tentatively TRBD1 (6 bases). V lost 5 bases, J lost 1 base, and 12 bases lay in between. The CDR3 spans 15 residues. From germline, CDR1 is LNHDA and CDR2 SQIVND (reference sequence). The CDR3 nucleotides read TGTGCCAGTAGTTTGGTCGGACAGAGCAATCAGCCCCAGCATTTT. Residues: CASSLVGQSNQPQHF.

This CDR3 reads CASTNILTHPDTQYF. For the CDR3, the DNA is TGTGCCAGTACCAATATCCTGACGCACCCGGATACGCAGTATTTT. The rearrangement links TRBV27 to TRBJ2-3; D call uncertain. Trimming pared 9 bases from V and 6 bases from J, leaving 22 bases between. This CDR3 comprises 15 residues. Germline-derived CDR1 and CDR2 are MNHEY and SMNVEV (reference sequence).

The chain employs TRBV6-1 and TRBJ2-3; D uncertain. Trimming took off 4 bases at V and 4 bases at J, with 18 bases between the two ends. This CDR3 contains 16 residues. Germline V gene lookup returns CDR1 MNHNS and CDR2 SASEGT. CDR3 sequence: CASSGYSGHGSDTQYF. CDR3 DNA: TGTGCCAGCAGTGGATATAGTGGGCACGGCTCAGATACGCAGTATTTT.

This clone was seen only a few times. This sequence joins TRBV7-2 and TRBJ2-7, with a possible D match to TRBD1 (6 bases). There are 14 residues in the CDR3. CDR1 SGHTA and CDR2 FQGNSA come from the germline V gene. Trimming took off 3 bases at V and 5 bases at J, with 14 bases between the two ends. The CDR3 DNA reads as TGTGCCAGCAGCTTCCTAGGGGGAAGGCACGAGCAGTACTTC. Protein: CASSFLGGRHEQYF.

In this sample, this clone turned up once. The chain couples TRBV12-5 to TRBJ1-3; D is unresolved. Trimming took off 1 base at V and 2 bases at J, with 6 bases between the two ends. In germline, CDR1 is LGHNT, CDR2 FRNRAP. This CDR3 comprises 14 residues. CDR3 bases: TGTGCTAGTGGTTTGGCCATAACTGGAAACACCATATATTTT. It translates to CASGLAITGNTIYF.